Below are 13 T cell receptor beta chains sequenced from a single sample in a study of somatic mutations in cytotoxic T cells in rheumatoid arthritis. Here immunoSEQ multiplex PCR was the method, and the copy in TCRdb shows in-frame clones only, minus some. The sample has around 12,000 clones, approximately 80% seen once. Sequencing used CD8+ T cells sorted from blood. The receptor source for this set is a man aged 50-59 years in good health.

This chain connects TRBV7-6 to TRBJ2-7, with 7 bases lining up with TRBD1. With V trimmed by 5 bases and J by 7 bases, 11 bases remained unmatched. The CDR3 runs to 14 residues. Germline V gene lookup returns CDR1 SGHVS and CDR2 FNYEAQ. As DNA, the CDR3 is TGTGCCAGCAGCCCACGACGACAGGGTAGGGAGCAGTACTTC. Translated, it gives CASSPRRQGREQYF.

This clone was seen only a few times. CDR3 region: CASSLRTGESYGYTF. The CDR3 DNA is TGTGCCAGCAGTTTAAGGACAGGGGAATCCTATGGCTACACCTTC. The chain is built from TRBV27 and TRBJ1-2, with TRBD1 identical over 9 bases. The germline V gene has CDR1 MNHEY and CDR2 SMNVEV (reference sequence). The CDR3 runs to 15 residues. V was clipped by 2 bases and J by 4 bases; unmatched bases: 5.

V gene TRBV28 combines with J gene TRBJ1-3; D possibly corresponds to TRBD1 (6 bases). Trimming removed 5 bases from V and 4 bases from J, with 12 bases in between. The germline gives CDR1 MDHEN, CDR2 SYDVKM. CDR3 length equals 14 residues. The CDR3, as DNA: TGTGCCAGCAGTAGCCGGGACAAGGGAAACACCATATATTTT. Encoded protein: CASSSRDKGNTIYF.

V gene TRBV5-1 combines with J gene TRBJ2-3; 8 nucleotides agree with TRBD1. The trim removed 4 bases at V and 0 bases at J, leaving 13 bases unmatched. Germline V gene sequence: CDR1 SGHRS, CDR2 YFSETQ. This CDR3 spans 18 amino acids. As DNA, the CDR3 is TGCGCCAGCAGCGATGATGGGACAGGTAAACCCAGCACAGATACGCAGTATTTT. This gives the protein CASSDDGTGKPSTDTQYF.

The rearrangement uses TRBV6-1 and TRBJ2-5; no firm D call. The CDR3 totals 17 residues. Germline CDR1 and CDR2: MNHNS and SASEGT. Between the trimmed V and J ends, which lost 2 bases and 0 bases, there was a span of 16 bases. Here the CDR3 DNA reads TGTGCCAGCAGTGAACGTGGCCAATCCCCGTACCAAGAGACCCAGTACTTC. Amino acid sequence: CASSERGQSPYQETQYF.

The V and J genes are TRBV21-1 and TRBJ1-5; the listed D gene, TRBD1, was not tested against the DNA. TRBV21-1 is shown as a pseudogene. The CDR3 length is 18 residues. The CDR3 region is CASSRWPPRTGHNQPQHF. The CDR3, as DNA: TGTGCCAGCAGTCGCTGGCCCCCCCGCACAGGGCACAATCAGCCCCAGCATTTT.

V and J are TRBV2 and TRBJ1-4, with 12 bases that match TRBD1. Losses at the gene ends were 7 bases for V and 5 bases for J; bases not matched to a gene: 11. CDR1 SNHLY and CDR2 FYNNEI come from the germline V gene. CDR3 size: 17 residues. CDR3 residues: CASTGTGGGWGNEKLFF. CDR3 coding DNA: TGTGCCAGCACCGGGACAGGGGGCGGGTGGGGCAATGAAAAACTGTTTTTT.

This rearrangement joins TRBV7-2 to TRBJ2-1; D gene unclear. Germline CDR1 SGHTA, CDR2 FQGNSA. The V end was cut by 4 bases, the J end by 8 bases, with 12 bases between. The CDR3 has 13 amino acids. CDR3 loop: CASSSPPGDEQFF. The CDR3 DNA is TGTGCCAGCAGCTCCCCACCAGGTGATGAGCAGTTCTTC.

The chain employs TRBV20-1 and TRBJ2-7, with 8 nucleotides matching TRBD1. V lost 5 bases and J lost 6; bases outside the gene matches: 3. The CDR3 covers 11 residues. The germline gives CDR1 DFQATT, CDR2 SNEGSKA (reference sequence). CDR3 protein: CSAGQGSEQYV. The CDR3 DNA reads TGCAGTGCTGGACAGGGATCCGAGCAGTACGTC.

The V and J genes are TRBV19 and TRBJ2-7; TRBD1 matches 9 bases. Germline V gene data show CDR1 as LNHDA and CDR2 as SQIVND (reference sequence). The CDR3 has 15 amino acids. After removal of 3 bases from V and 3 bases from J, the junction contained 6 bases not matched to a gene. In DNA form, the CDR3 reads TGTGCCAGTAGTATCGGGACAGGGCTAATCTACGAGCAGTACTTC. Encoded protein: CASSIGTGLIYEQYF.

CDR3 amino acids: CASSLSKRTEAFF. The DNA for the CDR3 is TGTGCCAGCAGTTTATCGAAGCGGACTGAAGCTTTCTTT. The V gene is TRBV27, the J gene TRBJ1-1; D remains unclear. CDR3 length equals 13 residues. Germline-derived CDR1 and CDR2 are MNHEY and SMNVEV (reference sequence). V was shortened by 0 bases and J by 5 bases, with 7 bases between the two germline ends.

By its share, this clone is large (0.1 to 1%). A read error may produce the germline difference seen at one junction end. The chain carries TRBV13 and TRBJ2-1, with TRBD2 identical over 10 bases. This CDR3 spans 14 amino acids. Germline CDR1 and CDR2: PRHDT and FYEKMQ (reference sequence). CDR3 nucleotides: TGTGCCAGCAGTTTAGCGGGGGGTTCCAATGAGCAGTTCTTC. Translating it yields CASSLAGGSNEQFF.

The rearrangement joins TRBV7-9 to TRBJ2-4; perhaps D is TRBD1 or TRBD2 (5 bases each). CDR1 and CDR2 (germline): SEHNR, FQNEAQ (reference sequence). Trimming took 5 bases from V and 1 from J, leaving 18 bases between them. The CDR3 extends over 17 amino acids. The CDR3 loop reads CASSPTLGENAKNIQYF. The CDR3 coding sequence is TGTGCCAGCAGCCCCACTCTGGGGGAGAACGCCAAAAACATTCAGTACTTC.